The 10 T cell receptor beta chains below were found in one sample sequenced in a study of T cells in tuberculosis. Libraries were prepared by immunoSEQ multiplex PCR; TCRdb keeps only in-frame clonotypes and omits some of them. Among 44,000 or so clones listed, more than 90% were seen once. The material sequenced was PBMCs. The receptors stem from a donor aged 10-30 years with latent tuberculosis or without tuberculosis infection.

The V call is TRBV6-6, the J call TRBJ1-1; 9 nucleotides align to TRBD1. From germline, CDR1 is MNHNY and CDR2 SVGAGI (reference sequence). The CDR3 is made up of 15 amino acids. The V gene end was trimmed by 7 bases and the J gene end by 1 base; junction bases not matched to a gene: 7. The CDR3 DNA sequence: TGTGCCAGCATCCGACAGGGGGTGAAGAACACTGAAGCTTTCTTT. Translation: CASIRQGVKNTEAFF.

The rearrangement joins TRBV7-9 to TRBJ2-3, with 8 bases fitting TRBD2. The length of the CDR3 is 15 residues. Trimming at V came to 5 bases and at J to 0 bases, leaving 4 bases not matched to a gene. Germline V lookup: CDR1 SEHNR, CDR2 FQNEAQ (reference sequence). CDR3 nucleotides: TGTGCCAGCAGCACCTTAGCGGGGAGCACAGATACGCAGTATTTT. Protein product: CASSTLAGSTDTQYF. Full variable domain (remainder filled in from reference TRBV7-9 and TRBJ2-3): DTGVSQNPRHKITKRGQNVTFRCDPISEHNRLYWYRQTLGQGPEFLTYFQNEAQLEKSRLLSDRFSAERPKGSFSTLEIQRTEQGDSAMYLCASSTLAGSTDTQYFGPGTRLTVL.

The chain couples TRBV11-2 to TRBJ2-1; D remains unclear. The V and J ends lost 5 bases and 5 bases respectively, with 10 bases between them. The germline V gene encodes CDR1 SGHAT and CDR2 FQNNGV. The CDR3 totals 13 residues. The CDR3 sequence is CASSLVGNNEQFF. The CDR3 bases are TGTGCCAGCAGCCTGGTGGGCAACAATGAGCAGTTCTTC.

The chain combines TRBV5-1 with TRBJ2-7, with 9 bases aligning to TRBD2. Germline assignment: CDR1 SGHRS and CDR2 YFSETQ. V trimming: 1 base; J trimming: 6 bases; junction bases outside the gene matches: 5. The CDR3 contains 14 residues. CDR3 sequence (DNA): TGCGCCAGCAGCTTGTGGCGGGAGGGTGGCGAGCAGTACTTC. Amino acids: CASSLWREGGEQYF.

The gene calls are TRBV5-4 and TRBJ2-2, with 11 bases that match TRBD2. Losses at the gene ends were 4 bases for V and 5 bases for J; bases not matched to a gene: 7. This CDR3 region has 16 residues. CDR1 SGHNT and CDR2 YYREEE come from the germline V gene (reference sequence). The CDR3 nucleotides are TGTGCCAGCAGCCCTAAGACTAGCGGGGTAACCGGGGAGCTGTTTTTT. It encodes CASSPKTSGVTGELFF.

The rearrangement uses TRBV28 and TRBJ1-4; D remains unclear. Germline values: CDR1 MDHEN, CDR2 SYDVKM. V lost 2 bases and J lost 8, with 18 bases in between. This CDR3 is 16 amino acids long. The CDR3 loop is CASSLPPPGGREKLFF. The CDR3 nucleotides read TGTGCCAGCAGTTTACCCCCCCCCGGCGGGCGGGAAAAACTGTTTTTT.

The rearrangement uses TRBV5-1 and TRBJ2-3; maybe TRBD2 (6 bases). V lost 3 bases and J lost 0, with 17 bases in between. Germline V gene sequence: CDR1 SGHRS, CDR2 YFSETQ. This CDR3 has 17 amino acids. CDR3 amino acids: CASSWKGTRPSTDTQYF. The CDR3 DNA follows: TGCGCCAGCAGCTGGAAAGGGACTCGCCCTAGCACAGATACGCAGTATTTT.

This chain uses TRBV7-9 with TRBJ2-5; possible D gene TRBD1, 5 bases. V dropped 1 base and J dropped 0 bases, with 18 bases sitting between them. The CDR3 contains 18 residues. The germline V gene encodes CDR1 SEHNR and CDR2 FQNEAQ (reference sequence). CDR3 sequence reads: CASSLVLYTQGHQETQYF. The CDR3, as DNA: TGTGCCAGCAGCTTAGTTTTATACACCCAGGGCCACCAAGAGACCCAGTACTTC. Together with reference TRBV7-9 and TRBJ2-5, the CDR3 gives the full variable domain: DTGVSQNPRHKITKRGQNVTFRCDPISEHNRLYWYRQTLGQGPEFLTYFQNEAQLEKSRLLSDRFSAERPKGSFSTLEIQRTEQGDSAMYLCASSLVLYTQGHQETQYFGPGTRLLVL.

The genes are TRBV6-5 and TRBJ1-2; D ambiguous. The CDR3 sequence is 12 residues long. The germline gives CDR1 MNHEY, CDR2 SVGAGI. V was pared by 5 bases and J by 4 bases, with 8 bases between. The chain's CDR3 is CASSDGSYGYTF. The CDR3 coding sequence is TGTGCCAGCAGTGACGGGTCCTATGGCTACACCTTC.

This sequence joins TRBV5-1 and TRBJ1-2, with D possibly matching TRBD1 (6 bases). V was cut by 2 bases and J by 6 bases, with 11 bases left in between. The germline CDR1 and CDR2 sequences are SGHRS and YFSETQ. The CDR3 consists of 13 residues. The CDR3 sequence is CASSLEAGDGYTF. As DNA, the CDR3 is TGCGCCAGCAGCTTAGAGGCAGGGGATGGCTACACCTTC.